The clone carrying this TCR beta chain has a single count. Its target is not known. This record comes from a study of T-cell reconstitution after alpha-beta-depleted transplantation in children. Study-level points and caveats: Diversity and T-cell counts at one year after transplant derived mostly from new T cells.

Construction of the TCRbeta library involved unique molecular identifiers. TCRdb re-derived calls from the PCR reads in MiXCR, one entry per CDR3 protein. The data contain a few hundred thousand distinct CDR3 sequences, under 14% of them singletons. The receptor comes from a male patient aged 2 to 10 who had a stem cell transplant for chronic granulomatous disease, so the T cells may come from the graft donor. Material: peripheral blood, obtained 180 days after TCRalphabeta/CD19-depleted stem cell transplant.

The CDR3 loop reads CASSLPGWDTGELFF. The DNA for the CDR3 is TGTGCCAGCTCACTTCCAGGGTGGGACACCGGGGAGCTGTTTTTT. The chain is built from TRBV18 and TRBJ2-2; tentatively, D is TRBD1 (5 bases). This CDR3 has 15 amino acids. Trimming pared 4 bases from V and 3 bases from J, leaving 12 bases between. CDR1 and CDR2 from the germline V gene are KGHSH and LQKENI. The full variable domain, its missing parts supplied by reference TRBV18 and TRBJ2-2, is NAGVMQNPRHLVRRRGQEARLRCSPMKGHSHVYWYRQLPEEGLKFMVYLQKENIIDESGMPKERFSAEFPKEGPSILRIQQVVRGDSAAYFCASSLPGWDTGELFFGEGSRLTVL.